Sequencing of this TCR beta chain was carried out in a study of blood T cell repertoires in COVID-19 (TCRdb year 2020). In the study overall: The collaborator samples originated in the United States, Italy and Spain and spanned the acute and convalescent phases of COVID-19. The dataset comprised deeply sampled blood TCRbeta repertoires from subjects exposed to, actively infected with, or recovered from COVID-19. Where HLA class I and class II types were available, the types were taken from metadata supplied by the sample provider, not from assay-based typing. A freely available public database, intended as a resource for researchers studying the immune response to SARS-CoV-2, is where the repertoires were released. The prospective study material was composed of cDNA or gDNA derived from T cells, B-cell-depleted T cells, or PBMCs. The samples were drawn from the first 160 participants of the ongoing ImmuneRACE study and from 1,254 subjects provided by 6 global collaborators. A de-identified subject ID, COVID-19 status, age in years and sex were almost always included in the sample metadata.

Each collaborating institution followed its own protocols to collect whole blood in K2EDTA tubes. For TCRbeta analysis, collaborator samples were shipped as frozen whole blood, as isolated PBMCs, or as DNA extracted from either sample type. To note about this clone: This receptor's antigen is unknown. Within one base of it there is no much larger clone, and no base qualities were kept.

TCRbeta CDR3 regions were amplified from genomic DNA by means of the immunoSEQ Assay, a bias-controlled multiplex PCR. As for how the authors treated the data: Within the assay, amplification of reference gene primers was used to estimate how many nucleated cells each sample contained. To quantify the absolute abundance of each unique TCRbeta CDR3 rearrangement, sequence reads were collapsed and filtered. For each sample, productive Simpson clonality was calculated by taking the square root of Simpson's diversity index across productive rearrangements. The table comes from immuneACCESS by way of TCRdb, which keeps in-frame sequences with V and J called. Part of the clones is missing from these tables; in studies checked, under half for an unresolved V gene and the rest for unknown reasons. V and J calls and clone size are copied from that table; D and trimming were computed from the DNA. Counted in this sample were under 250,000 clones; approximately 86% of them appeared once. In total, the top ten clones hold approximately 0.69% of the sample.

Broader findings and caveats from the paper: The quantity of clinical and demographic metadata differed by source and by participant and was supplied without curation.

In the germline V gene, CDR1 corresponds to KGHSH and CDR2 to LQKENI. Taken from cysteine to phenylalanine, the CDR3 has 15 residues. Just the 45-base CDR3 DNA is kept, in frame starting at base 1. Trimming at the junction amounts to 3 bases on V and 4 bases on J, and the germline ends lie 13 bases apart. This chain is built from TRBV18 and TRBJ1-5; 6 matching bases give a weak D call of TRBD1. The clonotype comes from a man aged 40-55 years with acute or convalescent COVID-19. Input material: peripheral blood. The CDR3 region reads CASSPGGGPNQPQHF. The nucleotide sequence is given as TGTGCCAGCTCACCGGGAGGGGGACCTAATCAGCCCCAGCATTTT.